This paragraph reports one TCR beta chain. The antigen is undetermined. Samples were assayed with immunoSEQ v3.0 at survey level. Generated by immunoSEQ multiplex PCR, the TCRdb table keeps only in-frame clones and is missing some. Counted here are approximately 28,000 clones, around four fifths occurring once; the ten biggest clones make up around a tenth. The data derive from a study of long-term antiretroviral therapy in people with HIV. Overall study findings and caveats: An increase in diversity followed ART, yet levels stayed below transplant donor controls.

Each sample contained roughly 0.95-10 million cryopreserved PBMC, thawed before DNA extraction. Deletions cut 2 bases from V and 3 bases from J, with 8 bases between. Per germline, CDR1 ENHRY and CDR2 SYGVKD. This CDR3 has 13 amino acids. The TCR sequence derives from a man younger than 30 with HIV. The rearrangement links TRBV10-3 to TRBJ2-7; D call uncertain. The sequences come from unsorted PBMCs, collected 0.8 years before starting antiretroviral therapy. The CDR3 coding sequence is TGTGCCATCAGTGAGGGACCGAACTACGAGCAGTACTTC. Translated: CAISEGPNYEQYF.